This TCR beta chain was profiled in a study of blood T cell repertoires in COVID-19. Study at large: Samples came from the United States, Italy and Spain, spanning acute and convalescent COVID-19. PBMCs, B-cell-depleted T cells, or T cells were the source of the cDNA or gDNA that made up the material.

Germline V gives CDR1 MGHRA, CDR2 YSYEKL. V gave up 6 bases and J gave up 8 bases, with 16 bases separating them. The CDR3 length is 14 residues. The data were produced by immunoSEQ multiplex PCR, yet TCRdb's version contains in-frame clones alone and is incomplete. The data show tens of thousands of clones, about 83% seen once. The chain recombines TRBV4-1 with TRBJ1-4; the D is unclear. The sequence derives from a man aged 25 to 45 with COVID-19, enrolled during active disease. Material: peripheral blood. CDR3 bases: TGCGCCAGCAGGTTGGAGGGTAGCCAGGAAAAACTGTTTTTT. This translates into CASRLEGSQEKLFF.